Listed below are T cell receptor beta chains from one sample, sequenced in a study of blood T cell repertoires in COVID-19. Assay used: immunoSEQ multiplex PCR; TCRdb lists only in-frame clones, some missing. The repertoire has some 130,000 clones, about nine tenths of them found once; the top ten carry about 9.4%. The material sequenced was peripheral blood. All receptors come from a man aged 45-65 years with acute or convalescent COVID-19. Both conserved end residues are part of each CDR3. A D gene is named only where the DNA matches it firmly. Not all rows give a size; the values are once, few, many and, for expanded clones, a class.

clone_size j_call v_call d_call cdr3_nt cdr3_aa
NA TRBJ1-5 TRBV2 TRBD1 TGTGCCAGCAGACTTGATGGACAGGCCAATCAGCCCCAGCATTTT CASRLDGQANQPQHF
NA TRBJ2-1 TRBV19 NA TGTGCCAGTAGTATGGGTCAGGGGTACAATGAGCAGTTCTTC CASSMGQGYNEQFF
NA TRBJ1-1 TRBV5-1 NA TGCGCCTCCCGCGGGGGCCCAAACACTGAAGCTTTCTTT CASRGGPNTEAFF
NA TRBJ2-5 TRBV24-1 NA TGTGCCACCATGGGCTACCCTGAGGAGACCCAGTACTTC CATMGYPEETQYF
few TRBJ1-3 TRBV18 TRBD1 TGTGCCAGCTCTCAACAGGGGTCCAGGAACACCATATATTTT CASSQQGSRNTIYF
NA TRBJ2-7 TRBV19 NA TGTGCCAGTAGTATGGTCCCTAGAGGCTCCTACGAGCAGTACTTC CASSMVPRGSYEQYF
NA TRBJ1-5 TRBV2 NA TGTGCCAGCAAGGGCACAGGAGGCAATCAGCCCCAGCATTTT CASKGTGGNQPQHF
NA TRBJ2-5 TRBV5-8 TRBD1 TGTGCCAGCAGCTTGGCCCCGGACAGGGCGATCGAGACCCAGTACTTC CASSLAPDRAIETQYF
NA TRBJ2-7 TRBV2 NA TGTGCCACTCAGGGTTACTACGAGCAGTACTTC CATQGYYEQYF
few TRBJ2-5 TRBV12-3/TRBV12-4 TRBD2 TGTGCCAGCAGTTTCCGCGGGGGAGAGACCCAGTACTTC CASSFRGGETQYF
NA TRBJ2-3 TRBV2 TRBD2 TGTGCCAGCAGTGAATGGGGCGGGGGGGCCCCAGATACGCAGTATTTT CASSEWGGGAPDTQYF
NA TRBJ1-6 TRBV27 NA TGTGCCAGCAGTTTATATCGGGGGAAGGATTCACCCCTCCACTTT CASSLYRGKDSPLHF
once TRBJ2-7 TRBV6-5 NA TGTGCCAGCAGTTACCTCGGCAGGGACTACGAGCAGTACTTC CASSYLGRDYEQYF
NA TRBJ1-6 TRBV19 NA TGTGCCAGTAGTATCGATAGTGAAGGGGATTCACCCCTCCACTTT CASSIDSEGDSPLHF
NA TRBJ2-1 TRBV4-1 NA TGCGCCAGCAGCCAAGGGCGAGGGTTAAATGAGCAGTTCTTC CASSQGRGLNEQFF
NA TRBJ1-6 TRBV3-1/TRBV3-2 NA TGTGCCAGCAGCCCGGCGGGAAATTCACCCCTCCACTTT CASSPAGNSPLHF
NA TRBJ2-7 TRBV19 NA TGTGCCAGTAGTATGAAGGGAGTATCTCTGGCCGAGCAGTACTTC CASSMKGVSLAEQYF
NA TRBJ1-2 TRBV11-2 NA TGTGCCAGCAGCCAGCTCGGGTTGGGCTACACCTTC CASSQLGLGYTF